A selection of T cell receptor beta chains follows, all from one sample in a study of graft-versus-host responses after intestinal transplantation. TCRdb keeps only in-frame clones here, not all; method: immunoSEQ multiplex PCR. The table records under 90,000 clones, about 92% of them present only once. Sequencing used PBMCs, obtained 98 days after intestinal transplantation. Every receptor here comes from a human patient who received an intestinal transplant, so some T cells may come from the graft donor. CDR3s include the opening cysteine and the closing phenylalanine or tryptophan. D genes are given only for firm matches. The size of a clone is reported for some rows only, either as once, few or many, or as a class for expanded clones.

D,J,V,size,DNA,CDR3
TRBD1,TRBJ2-2,TRBV6-5,few,TGTGCCAGCAGTTACAGGACAGGGTTCACCGGGGAGCTGTTTTTT,CASSYRTGFTGELFF
NA,TRBJ1-1,TRBV21-1,NA,TGTGCCAGCAGCAAACGGGGGTACAGGGATGAGGGGTACACTGAAGCTTTCTTT,CASSKRGYRDEGYTEAFF
NA,TRBJ2-5,TRBV5-1,once,TGCGCCAGCAGCTTGGTGGTCCACAATCAAGAGACCCAGTACTTC,CASSLVVHNQETQYF
NA,TRBJ1-1,TRBV5-1,NA,TGCGCCAGCAGCGCACCGACAGGTGGGAACACTGAAGCTTTCTTT,CASSAPTGGNTEAFF
TRBD1,TRBJ2-7,TRBV5-1,NA,TGCGCCAGCAGCTCCGACGACAGGGGGAAGGACGAGCAGTACTTC,CASSSDDRGKDEQYF
TRBD2,TRBJ2-1,TRBV27,NA,TGTGCCAGCAGTTTGGAGGCGGGAGGGCCAATCAATGAGCAGTTCTTC,CASSLEAGGPINEQFF
NA,TRBJ2-1,TRBV5-1,NA,TGCGCCAGCAGTGGAGTCTATGAGCAGTTCTTC,CASSGVYEQFF
NA,TRBJ1-1,TRBV25-1,NA,TGTGCCAGCAGTGTAGGGGCGGTGAACACTGAAGCTTTCTTT,CASSVGAVNTEAFF
TRBD2,TRBJ2-2,TRBV27,NA,TGTGCCAGCAGTTGCTTGGCGGGGGGGAACACCGGGGAGCTGTTTTTT,CASSCLAGGNTGELFF
TRBD1,TRBJ2-5,TRBV6-4,NA,TGTGCCAGCAGTGGGACAGGGGGGTTCCAAGAGACCCAGTACTTC,CASSGTGGFQETQYF
NA,TRBJ2-7,TRBV13,NA,TGTGCCAGCAGCCTCAGGGATCGCTACGAGCAGTACTTC,CASSLRDRYEQYF
TRBD2,TRBJ2-2,TRBV6-5,NA,TGTGCCAGCAGTTACTCGGCGGGGGGGAGGACCGGGGAGCTGTTTTTT,CASSYSAGGRTGELFF
NA,TRBJ2-3,TRBV30,NA,TGTGCCTGGAACCCGGGGGATAGCACAGATACGCAGTATTTT,CAWNPGDSTDTQYF
TRBD2,TRBJ2-2,TRBV6-5,NA,TGTGCCAGCATCCTGACTAGCGGAGGCGCCGGGGAGCTGTTTTTT,CASILTSGGAGELFF
TRBD2,TRBJ2-7,TRBV28,NA,TGTGCCAGCAGGAAGGGACTAGCGGGAGGGCCGACCTACGAGCAGTACTTC,CASRKGLAGGPTYEQYF
NA,TRBJ2-5,TRBV12-1,NA,TGTGCCAGCGGGGGGGATAAGCGGGCGGTAGAGACCCAGTACTTC,CASGGDKRAVETQYF
NA,TRBJ2-1,TRBV28,NA,TGTGCCAGCAGTTTAATGCGACGGATCATTGGACCCTACAATGAGCAGTTCTTC,CASSLMRRIIGPYNEQFF
NA,TRBJ1-5,TRBV10-3,NA,TGTGCCATCAGTATGGACAGCAATCAGCCCCAGCATTTT,CAISMDSNQPQHF
TRBD1,TRBJ1-2,TRBV5-1,NA,TGCGCCAGCAGCCCCGGAACAGGGGCCTATGGCTACACCTTC,CASSPGTGAYGYTF
NA,TRBJ2-1,TRBV6-5,NA,TGTGCCAGCAGTTACTCGATGGCTGGGAATGAGCAGTTCTTC,CASSYSMAGNEQFF
NA,TRBJ2-5,TRBV2,NA,TGTGCCAGCAGTGAGGGGGGGCCGGAGACCCAGTACTTC,CASSEGGPETQYF
NA,TRBJ2-7,TRBV29-1,NA,TGCAGCGTTGAAGGGGGCCCCGATGGGACCTACGAGCAGTACTTC,CSVEGGPDGTYEQYF
NA,TRBJ2-2,TRBV5-1,NA,TGCGCCAGCAGTTTACCCGGGGCAGGGAACACCGGGGAGCTGTTTTTT,CASSLPGAGNTGELFF
TRBD2,TRBJ2-7,TRBV28,NA,TGTGCCAGCCCACCATCGACTAGCGGGAGGGCGAGCTCCTACGAGCAGTACTTC,CASPPSTSGRASSYEQYF
TRBD2,TRBJ2-5,TRBV2,NA,TGTGCCAGCAGTGACGGCGGGGGGGCCGCAGAGACCCAGTACTTC,CASSDGGGAAETQYF
NA,TRBJ2-3,TRBV6-1,once,TGTGCCAGCAGATTTCGGATGTTAGATACGCAGTATTTT,CASRFRMLDTQYF
TRBD1,TRBJ2-2,TRBV30,once,TGTGCCTGGTGGACAGGGGAGGTTACCGGGGAGCTGTTTTTT,CAWWTGEVTGELFF
TRBD1,TRBJ1-2,TRBV29-1,NA,TGCAGCGTGGGACAGGGGAATGGCTACACCTTC,CSVGQGNGYTF
NA,TRBJ1-3,TRBV30,NA,TGTGCCTGGACAAGTGGAAACACCATATATTTT,CAWTSGNTIYF
NA,TRBJ1-1,TRBV5-4,once,TGTGCCAGCAGCTTGCTCGGGTTCTCTGAAGCTTTCTTT,CASSLLGFSEAFF
NA,TRBJ2-7,TRBV30,few,TGTGCCTGGAACCCAGATACGGGGACCTACGAGCAGTACTTC,CAWNPDTGTYEQYF
NA,TRBJ1-2,TRBV5-4,few,TGTGCCAGCAGCTCCCAAAACTTGGGGGGCTACACCTTC,CASSSQNLGGYTF
NA,TRBJ2-1,TRBV5-1,once,TGCGCCAGCAGCCCTCCCAGCTCCCACAATGAGCAGTTCTTC,CASSPPSSHNEQFF
TRBD1,TRBJ2-7,TRBV6-4,NA,TGTGCCAGCAGGGACAAAAGATCCAAAAAGGACAGGGGCTACGAGCAGTACTTC,CASRDKRSKKDRGYEQYF
NA,TRBJ1-5,TRBV9,NA,TGTGCCAGCAGCGTAGGACAGTTAAATCAGCCCCAGCATTTT,CASSVGQLNQPQHF
TRBD2,TRBJ2-1,TRBV6-5,NA,TGTGCCAGCATTCCGACTAGCGGGGTTTACAATGAGCAGTTCTTC,CASIPTSGVYNEQFF
NA,TRBJ1-1,TRBV29-1,NA,TGCAGCGTTGCAAATACTGAAGCTTTCTTT,CSVANTEAFF
TRBD2,TRBJ2-1,TRBV7-3,once,TGTGCCAGCAGCCCGGGACTAGCGGGGGGCAATGAGCAGTTCTTC,CASSPGLAGGNEQFF
TRBD1,TRBJ2-5,TRBV11-2,NA,TGTGCCAGCAGCCGGACAGGGAATATTGGAGAGACCCAGTACTTC,CASSRTGNIGETQYF
TRBD1,TRBJ1-1,TRBV7-9,NA,TGTGCCAGCAGCTTAGTGGACAGGGGTAACACTGAAGCTTTCTTT,CASSLVDRGNTEAFF
NA,TRBJ2-7,TRBV6-5,NA,TGTGCCAGCAGGGAGTCCTACGAGCAGTACTTC,CASRESYEQYF
NA,TRBJ2-2,TRBV9,NA,TGTGCCAGCAGCGTAAATGAGGGAGGTACCGGGGAGCTGTTTTTT,CASSVNEGGTGELFF
TRBD1,TRBJ1-3,TRBV18,NA,TGTGCCAGCTCCCTACGACAGGGGGCAGGAAACACCATATATTTT,CASSLRQGAGNTIYF
TRBD2,TRBJ2-3,TRBV6-1,NA,TGTGCCAGCAGTGACAGACTAGCGGGAGGGCCGGAAGATACGCAGTATTTT,CASSDRLAGGPEDTQYF
NA,TRBJ2-5,TRBV4-3,once,TGCGCCAGCAGCCAAACCCAAGAGACCCAGTACTTC,CASSQTQETQYF
NA,TRBJ2-2,TRBV11-2,NA,TGTGCCAGCAGCTTTCAGATTTCGGGGGAGCTGTTTTTT,CASSFQISGELFF
TRBD2,TRBJ2-1,TRBV5-1,NA,TGCGCCAGCAGCTGGGTAGCGGGATTATTCTTTGAGCAGTTCTTC,CASSWVAGLFFEQFF
NA,TRBJ2-7,TRBV28,NA,TGTGCCAGCAGCTCAGACTCCTACGAGCAGTACTTC,CASSSDSYEQYF
TRBD2,TRBJ2-5,TRBV5-6,NA,TGTGCCAGCAGCTTGGGTAGCGGGGAGACCCAGTACTTC,CASSLGSGETQYF